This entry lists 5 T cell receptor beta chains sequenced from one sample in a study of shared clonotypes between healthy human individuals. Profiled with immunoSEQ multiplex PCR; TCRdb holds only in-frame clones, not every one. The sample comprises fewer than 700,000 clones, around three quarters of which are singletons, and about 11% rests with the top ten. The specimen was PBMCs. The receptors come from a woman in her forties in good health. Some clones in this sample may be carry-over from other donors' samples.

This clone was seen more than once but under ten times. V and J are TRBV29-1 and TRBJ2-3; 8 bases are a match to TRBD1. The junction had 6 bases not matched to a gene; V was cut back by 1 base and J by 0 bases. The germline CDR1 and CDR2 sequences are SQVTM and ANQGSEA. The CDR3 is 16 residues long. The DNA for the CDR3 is TGCAGCGTTGAAGGGGGGACAGGTCAGAGCACAGATACGCAGTATTTT. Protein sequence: CSVEGGTGQSTDTQYF.

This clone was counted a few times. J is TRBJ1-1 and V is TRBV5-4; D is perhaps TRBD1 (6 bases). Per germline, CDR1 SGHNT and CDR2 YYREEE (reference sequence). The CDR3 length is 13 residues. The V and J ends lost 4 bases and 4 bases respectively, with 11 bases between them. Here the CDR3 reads CASSTTGFTEAFF. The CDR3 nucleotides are TGTGCCAGCAGCACCACAGGGTTCACTGAAGCTTTCTTT. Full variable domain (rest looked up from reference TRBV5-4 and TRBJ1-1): ETGVTQSPTHLIKTRGQQVTLRCSSQSGHNTVSWYQQALGQGPQFIFQYYREEENGRGNFPPRFSGLQFPNYSSELNVNALELDDSALYLCASSTTGFTEAFFGQGTRLTVV.

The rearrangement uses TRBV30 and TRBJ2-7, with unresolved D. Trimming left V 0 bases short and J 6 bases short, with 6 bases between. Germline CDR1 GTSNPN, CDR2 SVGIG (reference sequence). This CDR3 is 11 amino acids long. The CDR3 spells CAWSVLSEQYF. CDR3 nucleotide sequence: TGTGCCTGGAGTGTACTTTCCGAGCAGTACTTC. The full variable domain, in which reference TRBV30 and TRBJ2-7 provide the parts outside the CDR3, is SQTIHQWPATLVQPVGSPLSLECTVEGTSNPNLYWYRQAAGRGLQLLFYSVGIGQISSEVPQNLSASRPQDRQFILSSKKLLLSDSGFYLCAWSVLSEQYFGPGTRLTVT.

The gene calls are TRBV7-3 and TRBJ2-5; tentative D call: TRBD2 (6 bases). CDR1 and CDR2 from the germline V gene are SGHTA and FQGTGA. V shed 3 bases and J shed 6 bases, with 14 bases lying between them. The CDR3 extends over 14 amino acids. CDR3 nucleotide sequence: TGTGCCAGCAGCTTGGCCGGAGGGAAACAGACCCAGTACTTC. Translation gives CASSLAGGKQTQYF.

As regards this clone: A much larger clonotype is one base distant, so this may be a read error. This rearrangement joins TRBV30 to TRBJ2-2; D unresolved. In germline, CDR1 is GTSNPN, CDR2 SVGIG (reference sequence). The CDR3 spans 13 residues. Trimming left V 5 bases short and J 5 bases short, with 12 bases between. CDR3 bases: TGTGCCTGGGGGCGGCCACGGACCGGGGAGCTGTTTTTT. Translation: CAWGRPRTGELFF.